One and the same sample provided the 4 T cell receptor beta chains below, sequenced in a study of T cell responses to AZD1222 COVID-19 vaccine. Clones were sequenced by immunoSEQ multiplex PCR, and TCRdb holds only the in-frame ones, with some missing. The sample consists of some 120,000 clones, 70% to 85% of them appearing once. The source was peripheral blood, collected 28 days after the second AZD1222 dose. The receptors were gathered from an adult who received the AZD1222 COVID-19 vaccine.

This clone was seen a few times. The chain combines TRBV4-3 with TRBJ1-6; TRBD1 is a possible D gene (6 bases). CDR1 LGHNA and CDR2 YSLEER come from the germline V gene. The V and J ends lost 5 bases and 4 bases respectively, with 15 bases between them. The CDR3 length is 16 residues. The CDR3, as DNA: TGCGCCAGCAGCAACAGGAGGGGGGGTTATAATTCACCCCTCCACTTT. As protein: CASSNRRGGYNSPLHF.

The chain has TRBV2 and TRBJ1-1; D not certain. Germline V gives CDR1 SNHLY, CDR2 FYNNEI. Trimming removed 3 bases at V and 0 bases at J, with 8 bases between. The CDR3 consists of 14 residues. Here the CDR3 DNA reads TGTGCCAGCAGTGACCGACTAGTGAACACTGAAGCTTTCTTT. Its protein is CASSDRLVNTEAFF.

This clone was detected only a few times. The chain uses TRBV19 and TRBJ1-5; tentatively, D is TRBD1 (5 bases). The CDR3 extends over 19 amino acids. Germline assignment: CDR1 LNHDA and CDR2 SQIVND (reference sequence). Trimming took 6 bases from V and 0 from J, leaving 24 bases between them. Written as DNA, the CDR3 is TGTGCCAGTAGATCACGGGGGTACAGGAGCGTCTATAGCAATCAGCCCCAGCATTTT. Translated: CASRSRGYRSVYSNQPQHF.

The chain links TRBV3-1 (or the pseudogene TRBV3-2) to TRBJ1-6, with D possibly matching TRBD1 (6 bases). V lost 1 base to trimming and J lost 7 bases, with 11 bases between them. CDR1 and CDR2 from the germline V gene are LGHDT and YNNKEL (reference sequence). The CDR3 sequence is 15 residues long. The CDR3 sequence: CASSQVGTSNSPLHF. In DNA, the CDR3 is TGTGCCAGCAGCCAAGTAGGGACATCCAATTCACCCCTCCACTTT.